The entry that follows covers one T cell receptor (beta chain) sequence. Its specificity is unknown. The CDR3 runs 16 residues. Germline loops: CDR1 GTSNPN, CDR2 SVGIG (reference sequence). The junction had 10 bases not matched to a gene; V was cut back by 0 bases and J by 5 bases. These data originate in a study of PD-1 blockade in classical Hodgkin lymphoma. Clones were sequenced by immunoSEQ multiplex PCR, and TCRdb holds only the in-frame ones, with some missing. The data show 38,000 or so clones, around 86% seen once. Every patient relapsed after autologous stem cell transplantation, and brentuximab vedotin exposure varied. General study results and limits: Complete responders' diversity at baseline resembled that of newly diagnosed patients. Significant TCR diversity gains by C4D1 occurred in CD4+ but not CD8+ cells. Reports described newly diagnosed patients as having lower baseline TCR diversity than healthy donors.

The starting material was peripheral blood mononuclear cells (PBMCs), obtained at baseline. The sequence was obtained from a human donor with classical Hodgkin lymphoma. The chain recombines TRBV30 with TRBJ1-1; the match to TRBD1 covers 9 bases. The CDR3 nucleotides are TGTGCCTGGAGTGTACATTGGGGACAGGGAGGGACTGAAGCTTTCTTT. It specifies CAWSVHWGQGGTEAFF.